The entry below describes one T cell receptor beta chain. Trimming took 3 bases from V and 1 from J, leaving 15 bases between them. The CDR3 is 17 amino acids. The germline V gene has CDR1 LGHDT and CDR2 YNNKEL (reference sequence). How the authors handled the data: Reference gene primer amplification yielded estimated nucleated cell counts. Method: immunoSEQ multiplex PCR; TCRdb's copy keeps in-frame clones and lacks some. V and J calls and clone size come straight from that table; D and trimming were deduced from the DNA. Among some 230,000 clones listed, around four fifths were seen once. These data originate in a study of blood T cell repertoires in COVID-19. Study-wide background: T cells, B-cell-depleted T cells, or PBMCs supplied cDNA or gDNA.

In Seattle, patients joined the study during active infection and were tracked longitudinally. This rearrangement joins TRBV3-1 (or the pseudogene TRBV3-2) to TRBJ1-4; TRBD1 might be the D (6 bases). The clonotype originates from a woman aged 80 or over with COVID-19, enrolled during active disease. Input material: peripheral blood. As DNA, the CDR3 is TGTGCCAGCAGCCAGGCCGGGCAGGGGTTAACTAATGAAAAACTGTTTTTT. Translation gives CASSQAGQGLTNEKLFF.